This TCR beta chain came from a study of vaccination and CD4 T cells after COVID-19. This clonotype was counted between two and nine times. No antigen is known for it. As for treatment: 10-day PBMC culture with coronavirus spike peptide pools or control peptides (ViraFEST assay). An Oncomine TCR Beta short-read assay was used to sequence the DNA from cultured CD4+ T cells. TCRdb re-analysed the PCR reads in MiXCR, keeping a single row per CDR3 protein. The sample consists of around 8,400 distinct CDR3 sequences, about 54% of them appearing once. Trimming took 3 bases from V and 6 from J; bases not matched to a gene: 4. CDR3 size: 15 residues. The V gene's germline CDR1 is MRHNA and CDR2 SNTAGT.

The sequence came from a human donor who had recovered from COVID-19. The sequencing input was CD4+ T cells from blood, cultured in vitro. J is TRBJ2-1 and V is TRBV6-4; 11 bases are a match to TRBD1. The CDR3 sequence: CASSERTGGGNEQFF. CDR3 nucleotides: TGTGCCAGCAGTGAGAGGACAGGGGGCGGCAATGAGCAGTTCTTC.